The 27 T cell receptor beta chains listed next were all sequenced from one sample in a study of cytomegalovirus exposure and HLA in healthy donors. TCRdb's copy holds only in-frame clones and misses some; the assay was immunoSEQ multiplex PCR. The table lists about 250,000 clones, roughly 87% of them singletons. Sequencing was done on a sample of PBMCs. Source of these receptors: a man aged 18 to 29 in good health and CMV-seropositive.

This chain joins TRBV30 and TRBJ1-4; no firm D call. Per germline, CDR1 GTSNPN and CDR2 SVGIG (reference sequence). Trimming took 5 bases from V and 7 from J, leaving 20 bases between them. The CDR3 runs 15 residues. DNA of the CDR3: TGTGCCTGGGCATCAGCGGGGAGTAGGATTGAAAAACTGTTTTTT. Protein product: CAWASAGSRIEKLFF.

This sequence joins TRBV4-3 and TRBJ1-2; perhaps TRBD1 as D (6 bases). The CDR3 runs 15 residues. Looked up from germline, CDR1 is LGHNA and CDR2 is YSLEER. Trimming removed 0 bases from V and 5 bases from J, with 13 bases in between. In DNA form, the CDR3 reads TGCGCCAGCAGCCAAGATAGCAGGGGCCTATATGGCTACACCTTC. It encodes CASSQDSRGLYGYTF.

The chain joins TRBV6-1 to TRBJ1-5; D gene ambiguous. Per germline, CDR1 MNHNS and CDR2 SASEGT. V lost 2 bases and J 0 bases, leaving 14 bases between the germline ends. The CDR3 is 17 residues long. CDR3 in DNA: TGTGCCAGCAGTGAAAATATCGGGCCACTTAGCAATCAGCCCCAGCATTTT. This codes for CASSENIGPLSNQPQHF.

The chain is built from TRBV7-2 and TRBJ2-4, with unresolved D. Trimming took off 2 bases at V and 0 bases at J, with 8 bases between the two ends. The germline gives CDR1 SGHTA, CDR2 FQGNSA. The CDR3 consists of 15 residues. CDR3 loop: CASSLSQLAKNIQYF. For the CDR3, the DNA is TGTGCCAGCAGCTTATCCCAGTTAGCCAAAAACATTCAGTACTTC.

The chain combines TRBV6-6 with TRBJ1-5, with a tentative D call TRBD1 (6 bases). The CDR3 consists of 14 residues. Per the germline V gene, CDR1 is MNHNY and CDR2 is SVGAGI (reference sequence). Trimming took 5 bases from V and 6 from J, leaving 14 bases between them. The CDR3 DNA follows: TGTGCCAGCAGTCGTCCCAGGGGAATTCAGCCCCAGCATTTT. Amino acid sequence: CASSRPRGIQPQHF.

The V call is TRBV25-1, the J call TRBJ1-4, with D perhaps matching TRBD1 (6 bases). The CDR3 loop spans 17 amino acids. Germline V gene data show CDR1 as MGHDK and CDR2 as SYGVNS. The germline V and J ends were trimmed by 0 bases and 0 bases, with 11 bases remaining between them. CDR3: CASSEYSGGPTNEKLFF. The CDR3 bases are TGTGCCAGCAGTGAATATAGTGGGGGGCCAACTAATGAAAAACTGTTTTTT.

The chain is built from TRBV7-8 and TRBJ1-5; 9 positions match TRBD1. V lost 5 bases to trimming and J lost 6 bases; unmatched junction nucleotides: 8. The CDR3 contains 15 residues. CDR1 and CDR2 from the germline V gene are SGHVS and FQNEAQ. The CDR3 loop is CASSLHRGPSQPQHF. DNA for the CDR3: TGTGCCAGCAGCCTTCACAGGGGGCCAAGTCAGCCCCAGCATTTT.

The chain has TRBV28 and TRBJ2-7; D unclear. Germline CDR1 is MDHEN and CDR2 is SYDVKM. There are 13 residues in the CDR3. Trimming removed 5 bases from V and 0 bases from J, with 8 bases in between. The CDR3 nucleotides read TGTGCCAGCAGTCTCCTCTTCTCCTACGAGCAGTACTTC. Encoded protein: CASSLLFSYEQYF.

The chain employs TRBV7-9 and TRBJ1-2; a weak D match, TRBD1 (5 bases). This CDR3 region has 14 residues. Germline V gene sequence: CDR1 SEHNR, CDR2 FQNEAQ (reference sequence). Trimming shortened V by 0 bases and J by 2 bases, and 7 bases separated the two germline ends. CDR3 DNA: TGTGCCAGCAGCTTAGCCGGGGGGAACTATGGCTACACCTTC. This sequence encodes CASSLAGGNYGYTF.

The rearrangement joins TRBV10-3 to TRBJ2-1; a weak D match, TRBD2 (5 bases). The CDR3 sequence is 14 residues long. In germline, CDR1 is ENHRY, CDR2 SYGVKD. The V end lost 2 bases, the J end lost 5 bases, and 10 bases lay between the germline ends. The CDR3 region has the DNA TGTGCCATCAGTGAGGGACTGACAAACAATGAGCAGTTCTTC. It encodes CAISEGLTNNEQFF.

The chain couples TRBV27 to TRBJ2-7; 8 nucleotides align to TRBD2. Per germline, CDR1 MNHEY and CDR2 SMNVEV (reference sequence). Trimming at V came to 5 bases and at J to 1 base, leaving 7 bases not matched to a gene. The CDR3 loop spans 15 amino acids. DNA of the CDR3: TGTGCCAGCAGTCCTGAGCGGGGGATTTCCTACGAGCAGTACTTC. This codes for CASSPERGISYEQYF.

The CDR3 DNA is TGCAGTGCTAGAGATTGGGACACCATATATTTT. Translation gives CSARDWDTIYF. The J gene is TRBJ1-3, the V gene TRBV20-1, with D hard to call. Germline V gene data show CDR1 as DFQATT and CDR2 as SNEGSKA (reference sequence). Trimming removed 0 bases at V and 8 bases at J, with 5 bases between. The CDR3 is made up of 11 amino acids.

There are a few counts of this clone. This chain connects TRBV18 to TRBJ1-1; 7 nucleotides align to TRBD1. CDR3 length equals 13 residues. J lost 1 base, V lost 4 bases, and 0 bases had no gene match. Germline assignment: CDR1 KGHSH and CDR2 LQKENI. In nucleotides, the CDR3 is TGTGCCAGCTCACGACAGGGGAACACTGAAGCTTTCTTT. This translates into CASSRQGNTEAFF.

The V call is TRBV19, the J call TRBJ1-5; maybe TRBD1 (5 bases). V lost 3 bases and J 4 bases, leaving 13 bases between the germline ends. Germline V gene lookup returns CDR1 LNHDA and CDR2 SQIVND (reference sequence). CDR3 length: 15 residues. The CDR3 DNA follows: TGTGCCAGTAGTATTTCAACAGGCCTTAATCAGCCCCAGCATTTT. It specifies CASSISTGLNQPQHF.

The genes are TRBV5-6 and TRBJ1-2; TRBD1 aligns across 8 bases. There are 16 residues in the CDR3. J lost 11 bases, V lost 4 bases, and 19 bases had no gene match. Germline CDR1 SGHDT, CDR2 YYEEEE. CDR3 nucleotides: TGTGCCAGCAGCGCGGACCCGGGACAGGCCCGTTTGGGGTACACCTTC. Its translation: CASSADPGQARLGYTF.

This clone appeared once. The rearrangement joins TRBV28 to TRBJ2-6, with TRBD2 matching over 7 bases. The trim removed 3 bases at V and 3 bases at J, leaving 11 bases unmatched. From germline, CDR1 is MDHEN and CDR2 SYDVKM. CDR3 size: 18 residues. Here the CDR3 DNA reads TGTGCCAGCAGTTTTCCGGGAGGTAAGAAAAGTGGGGCCAACGTCCTGACTTTC. Encoded protein: CASSFPGGKKSGANVLTF.

The V gene is TRBV27, the J gene TRBJ1-4; D is possibly TRBD1 (5 bases). The CDR3 is made up of 14 amino acids. CDR1 is MNHEY and CDR2 is SMNVEV in the germline V gene (reference sequence). With 3 bases removed from V and 8 bases from J, the gap between germline ends came to 13 bases. The CDR3 is CASSLSSSGEKLFF. The CDR3 DNA reads as TGTGCCAGCAGTTTGAGTTCCTCAGGGGAAAAACTGTTTTTT. The full variable domain, completed using reference TRBV27 and TRBJ1-4, is EAQVTQNPRYLITVTGKKLTVTCSQNMNHEYMSWYRQDPGLGLRQIYYSMNVEVTDKGDVPEGYKVSRKEKRNFPLILESPSPNQTSLYFCASSLSSSGEKLFFGSGTQLSVL.

V and J are TRBV7-3 and TRBJ2-1; 8 nucleotides match TRBD1. With V trimmed by 3 bases and J by 6 bases, 7 bases remained unmatched. The CDR3 length is 15 residues. The germline CDR1 and CDR2 sequences are SGHTA and FQGTGA. The CDR3 loop reads CASSFDQTGGNEQFF. The CDR3 DNA sequence: TGTGCCAGCAGCTTCGACCAAACAGGGGGCAATGAGCAGTTCTTC.

This clone was counted only a few times. The CDR3 DNA is TGCGCCAGCAGCCAGGGACAGGGCTATGGCTACACCTTC. This encodes CASSQGQGYGYTF. This chain links TRBV4-3 with TRBJ1-2; 9 bases map to TRBD1. Unmatched junction bases numbered 0, after V lost 3 bases and J lost 4 bases. The CDR3 extends over 13 amino acids. CDR1 is LGHNA, CDR2 YSLEER, per germline.

This sequence joins TRBV29-1 and TRBJ2-5; 8 nucleotides match TRBD2. The CDR3 is 13 residues long. Germline CDR1 and CDR2: SQVTM and ANQGSEA. V was clipped by 5 bases and J by 2 bases; unmatched bases: 4. Here the CDR3 DNA reads TGCAGCGTTAAGACTAGCGTGCAAGAGACCCAGTACTTC. As protein: CSVKTSVQETQYF.

V and J are TRBV4-2 and TRBJ2-1; D may match TRBD1 or TRBD2 (5 bases each). Germline assignment: CDR1 LGHNA and CDR2 YNFKEQ. The CDR3 consists of 15 residues. V was clipped by 0 bases and J by 5 bases, with 11 bases between them. CDR3 residues: CASSQDGDGHNEQFF. CDR3 in DNA: TGTGCCAGCAGCCAAGATGGGGACGGACACAATGAGCAGTTCTTC.

The rearrangement uses TRBV6-6 and TRBJ1-2; possibly TRBD1 for D (5 bases). CDR1 MNHNY and CDR2 SVGAGI come from the germline V gene (reference sequence). This CDR3 has 12 amino acids. Trimming left V 2 bases short and J 8 bases short, with 9 bases between. This chain's CDR3 is CASSYQGSGYTF. The CDR3 nucleotides are TGTGCCAGCAGTTACCAGGGATCCGGCTACACCTTC.

This clone was seen only once. Here the CDR3 DNA reads TGTGCCAGCAGCTTCCGTCTAGCGGGAAACAATGAGCAGTTCTTC. This sequence encodes CASSFRLAGNNEQFF. The J gene is TRBJ2-1, the V gene TRBV7-2, with 9 bases that match TRBD2. The CDR3 length is 15 residues. V lost 3 bases and J lost 5; bases outside the gene matches: 5. Germline CDR1 reads SGHTA; CDR2 reads FQGNSA.

The chain recombines TRBV5-6 with TRBJ2-1; D is uncertain. The CDR3 is 12 amino acids. The germline V gene has CDR1 SGHDT and CDR2 YYEEEE. The V end lost 5 bases, the J end lost 8 bases, and 11 bases lay between the germline ends. CDR3 sequence reads: CASSRGGYEQFF. The DNA for the CDR3 is TGTGCCAGCAGTCGTGGTGGGTATGAGCAGTTCTTC.

This chain links TRBV6-5 with TRBJ2-1; D not certain. The CDR3 sequence is 13 residues long. Germline V CDR1 and CDR2: MNHEY, SVGAGI. Trimming left V 2 bases short and J 10 bases short, with 12 bases between. The CDR3 is CASSYDGLWEQFF. The CDR3 nucleotides are TGTGCCAGCAGTTACGACGGGTTGTGGGAGCAGTTCTTC.

Only one count was recorded for this clone. This rearrangement joins TRBV7-2 to TRBJ2-1, with D perhaps TRBD2 (6 bases). V was cut by 5 bases and J by 4 bases, with 15 bases left in between. The CDR3 runs to 15 residues. Germline V gene sequence: CDR1 SGHTA, CDR2 FQGNSA. CDR3 region: CASSPGPGEYNEQFF. DNA of the CDR3: TGTGCCAGCAGCCCGGGACCGGGAGAATACAATGAGCAGTTCTTC.

This chain uses TRBV15 with TRBJ2-3; D is unresolved. The V gene lost 0 bases and the J gene lost 1 base, with 8 bases spanning the gap. Germline loops: CDR1 LNHNV, CDR2 YYDKDF (reference sequence). The CDR3 runs to 15 residues. CDR3 region: CATSRDHQGTDTQYF. The DNA of the CDR3 is TGTGCCACCAGCAGAGATCATCAGGGCACAGATACGCAGTATTTT.